This T cell receptor beta chain was observed in a study of OX40 agonist ivuxolimab in advanced cancers. Study as a whole: The patients received ivuxolimab by intravenous route every 2 weeks at 0.01 to 10 mg/kg. Subjects had a mean age of about 60 years, with a range of 23 to 79; around 80% were male.

Clones were read by immunoSEQ multiplex PCR, and TCRdb kept only the in-frame ones, dropping some. The sample carries 15,000 to 25,000 clones, 77% recorded once. The CDR3 has 15 amino acids. Germline V gene lookup returns CDR1 MGHRA and CDR2 YSYEKL. V shed 1 base and J 2 bases; nucleotides not matched to a gene: 2. In the case of this clone: Its target is not known.

Study-level findings and limits: Clonal expansion in partial responders at 0.1-3.0 mg/kg ranked among the lowest. Both CD4+ and CD8+ T cell populations in blood had undergone clonal expansion by week 6 at 0.1 to 3.0 mg/kg.

Sequenced material: CD4+ or CD8+ T cells sorted from blood, taken in a trial of the OX40 agonist ivuxolimab. This chain links TRBV4-1 with TRBJ1-5; 7 bases are a match to TRBD1. The TCR comes from an adult with an advanced solid tumor such as melanoma, head and neck, liver or kidney cancer. DNA for the CDR3: TGCGCCAGCAGCCAAGGAGGACAGGGCAATCAGCCCCAGCATTTT. The encoded protein is CASSQGGQGNQPQHF.